This T cell receptor beta chain was documented in a study of Tregs in tolerant kidney transplant recipients. Data came from immunoSEQ multiplex PCR; TCRdb stores just in-frame clones and leaves some out. The table includes tens of thousands of clones, about 83% detected once. Trimming removed 6 bases at V and 4 bases at J, with 12 bases between. From germline, CDR1 is MNHEY and CDR2 SVGAGI. The CDR3 sequence is 13 residues long. Note on this clone: Its antigen is unidentified.

The study, taken as a whole, reports: Validation in larger populations is needed because few patients were studied.

This sequence originates from a human donor in good health. V gene TRBV6-5 combines with J gene TRBJ1-2; possibly TRBD1 for D (6 bases). Sample: CD4+ T cells from blood. In nucleotides, the CDR3 is TGTGCCAGCAGAGAGACAGGTGCCTATGGCTACACCTTC. Encoded protein: CASRETGAYGYTF.